The text below deals with one T cell receptor beta chain. This record belongs to a study of shared clonotypes between healthy human individuals. Using immunoSEQ multiplex PCR, the repertoire was profiled, and TCRdb retains in-frame clones only, with some absent. The sample contains 2 million to 2.5 million clones, 80% to 95% of which appear only once. The sequenced sample was naive CD4+ T cells from PBMCs. Subset here: CD45RA+ positively selected. The clonotype originates from a man aged 18 to 29 in good health. Some clones in this sample may be carry-over from other donors' samples.

CDR3: CASTEQGRDMNTEAFF. The CDR3 nucleotides are TGCGCCAGCACGGAGCAGGGGCGTGACATGAACACTGAAGCTTTCTTT. The genes are TRBV5-1 and TRBJ1-1, with a weak D call TRBD1 (6 bases). The CDR3 is 16 amino acids. V gave up 6 bases and J gave up 0 bases, with 18 bases separating them. CDR1 and CDR2 (germline): SGHRS, YFSETQ.